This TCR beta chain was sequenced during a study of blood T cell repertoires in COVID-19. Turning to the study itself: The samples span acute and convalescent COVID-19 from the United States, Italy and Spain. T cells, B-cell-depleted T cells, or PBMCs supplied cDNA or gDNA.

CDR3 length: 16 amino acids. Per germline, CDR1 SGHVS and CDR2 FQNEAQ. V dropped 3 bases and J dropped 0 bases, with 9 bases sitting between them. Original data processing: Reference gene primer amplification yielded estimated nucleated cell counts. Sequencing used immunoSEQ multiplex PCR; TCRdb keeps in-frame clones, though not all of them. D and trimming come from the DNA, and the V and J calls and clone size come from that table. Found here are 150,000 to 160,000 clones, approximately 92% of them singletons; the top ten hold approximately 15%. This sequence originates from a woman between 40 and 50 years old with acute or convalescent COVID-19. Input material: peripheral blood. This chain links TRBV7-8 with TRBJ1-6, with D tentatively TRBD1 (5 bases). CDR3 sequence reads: CASSFRTPSYNSPLHF. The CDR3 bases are TGTGCCAGCAGCTTTCGGACACCCTCCTATAATTCACCCCTCCACTTT.